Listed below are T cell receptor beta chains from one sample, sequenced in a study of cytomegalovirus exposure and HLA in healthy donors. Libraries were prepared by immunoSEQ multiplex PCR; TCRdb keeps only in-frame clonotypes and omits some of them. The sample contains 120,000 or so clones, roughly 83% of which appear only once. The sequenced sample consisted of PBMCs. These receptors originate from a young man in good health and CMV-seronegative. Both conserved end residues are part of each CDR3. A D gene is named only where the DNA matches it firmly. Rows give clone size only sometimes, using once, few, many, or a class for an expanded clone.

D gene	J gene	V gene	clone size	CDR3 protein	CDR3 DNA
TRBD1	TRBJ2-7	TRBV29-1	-	CSVDLQGVEQYF	TGCAGCGTTGATCTACAGGGGGTCGAGCAGTACTTC
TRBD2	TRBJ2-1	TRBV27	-	CASRTSAISYNEQFF	TGTGCCAGCAGGACTAGCGCGATCTCCTACAATGAGCAGTTCTTC
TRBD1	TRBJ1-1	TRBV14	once	CASSPFGTGARTEAFF	TGTGCCAGCAGCCCGTTTGGGACAGGGGCGAGGACTGAAGCTTTCTTT
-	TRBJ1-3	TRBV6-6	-	CASMRGGRAGNTIYF	TGTGCCAGCATGCGGGGGGGCCGGGCTGGAAACACCATATATTTT
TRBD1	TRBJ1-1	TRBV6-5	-	CASSYSRQGTNTEAFF	TGTGCCAGCAGTTACTCCCGACAGGGCACGAACACTGAAGCTTTCTTT
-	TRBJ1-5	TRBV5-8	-	CASSPDGDSNQPQHF	TGTGCCAGCAGTCCGGACGGGGATAGCAATCAGCCCCAGCATTTT
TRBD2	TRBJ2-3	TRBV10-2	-	CASRTSGTSTDTQYF	TGCGCCAGCAGGACTAGCGGGACTAGCACAGATACGCAGTATTTT
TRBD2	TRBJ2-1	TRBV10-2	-	CASSESGGSSYNEQFF	TGCGCCAGCAGTGAGTCAGGCGGGAGCTCCTACAATGAGCAGTTCTTC
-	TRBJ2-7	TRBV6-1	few	CASRQRVTSYEQYF	TGTGCCAGCAGACAGCGGGTGACTTCCTACGAGCAGTACTTC
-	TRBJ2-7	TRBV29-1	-	CGVRSVGDYEQYF	TGCGGGGTGAGGTCGGTAGGGGACTACGAGCAGTACTTC
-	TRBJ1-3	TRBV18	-	CASSPMRSEGNTIYF	TGTGCCAGCTCACCCATGCGGAGTGAAGGAAACACCATATATTTT
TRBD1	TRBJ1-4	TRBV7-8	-	CASSSGTGVGKLFF	TGTGCCAGCAGCTCCGGGACAGGGGTGGGAAAACTGTTTTTT
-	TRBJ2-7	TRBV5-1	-	CASSSSGAYEQYF	TGCGCCAGCAGCTCGTCCGGGGCCTACGAGCAGTACTTC
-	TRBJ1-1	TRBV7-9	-	CASSFIDTEAFF	TGTGCCAGCAGCTTCATAGACACTGAAGCTTTCTTT
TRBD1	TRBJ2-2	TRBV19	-	CASRRGTGMTGELFF	TGTGCCAGTAGACGCGGGACAGGGATGACCGGGGAGCTGTTTTTT
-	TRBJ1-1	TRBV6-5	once	CASKALAGGGTEAFF	TGTGCCAGCAAAGCATTGGCAGGAGGAGGCACTGAAGCTTTCTTT
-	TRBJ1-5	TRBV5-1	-	CASSLEPTGTAQPQHF	TGCGCCAGCAGCTTAGAACCGACCGGGACTGCGCAGCCCCAGCATTTT